The rows below give T cell receptor beta chains drawn from one sample of a study of T cell repertoires in cytomegalovirus infection. TCRdb redid the calling of the reads with MiXCR, one entry per CDR3 protein. The sample has approximately 630,000 distinct CDR3 sequences, 20% to 30% seen once. Sequenced input: CD8+ T cells from PBMCs. Every receptor here comes from a human donor in good health (CMV status not recorded). Some clones in this sample may be carry-over from other donors' samples. Both conserved end residues are part of each CDR3. The order of the fields is V gene, CDR3 protein.

V gene: TRBV6-6; CDR3 protein: CASSPDRGHEQYF
V gene: TRBV7-8; CDR3 protein: CASSLGGISAGELFF
V gene: TRBV24-1; CDR3 protein: CATSDPDSYNEQFF
V gene: TRBV19; CDR3 protein: CASTNPRGSSNQPQHF
V gene: TRBV6-6; CDR3 protein: CASTLDRNEQFF
V gene: TRBV7-9; CDR3 protein: CASSSGGGGNTIYF
V gene: TRBV6-4; CDR3 protein: CASSSGTGGFRDTGELFF
V gene: TRBV12-5; CDR3 protein: CASGSGPSNQPQHF
V gene: TRBV7-9; CDR3 protein: CASFRGGLYTEAFF
V gene: TRBV4-3; CDR3 protein: CASSQVAGASTDTQYF
V gene: TRBV5-4; CDR3 protein: CASSATGGQYYEQYF